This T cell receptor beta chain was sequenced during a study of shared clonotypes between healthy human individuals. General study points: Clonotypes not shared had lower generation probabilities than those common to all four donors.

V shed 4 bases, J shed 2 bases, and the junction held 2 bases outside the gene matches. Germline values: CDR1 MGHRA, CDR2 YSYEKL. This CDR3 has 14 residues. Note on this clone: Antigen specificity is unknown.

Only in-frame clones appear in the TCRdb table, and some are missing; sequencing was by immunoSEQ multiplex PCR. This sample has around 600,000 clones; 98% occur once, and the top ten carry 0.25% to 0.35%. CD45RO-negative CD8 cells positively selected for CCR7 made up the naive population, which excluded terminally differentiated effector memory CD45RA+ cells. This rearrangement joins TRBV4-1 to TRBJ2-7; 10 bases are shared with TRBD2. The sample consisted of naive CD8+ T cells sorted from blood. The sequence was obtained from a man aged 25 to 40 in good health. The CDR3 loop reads CASSPGLAPYEQYF. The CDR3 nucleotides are TGCGCCAGCAGCCCGGGACTAGCGCCCTACGAGCAGTACTTC.